Each of the 23 T cell receptor beta chains below was sequenced from the same sample in a study of shared clonotypes between healthy human individuals. Produced via immunoSEQ multiplex PCR; TCRdb's table is partial and in-frame only. Of approximately 320,000 clones listed, about nine tenths are singletons. The sequenced sample consisted of memory CD8+ T cells sorted from blood. Subset specified: CD45RO+ cells pooled with CCR7-negative TemRA cells. All receptors derive from a man between 18 and 29 years old in good health.

Only a few counts were recorded for this clone. V is TRBV5-8 and J is TRBJ1-3; D ambiguous. CDR3 length: 16 amino acids. Germline CDR1 reads SGHTS; CDR2 reads YDEGEE. The V end was cut by 3 bases, the J end by 0 bases, with 13 bases between. The CDR3 DNA reads as TGTGCCAGCAGCTACTCTCAGGTTCTCTCTGGAAACACCATATATTTT. Translating it yields CASSYSQVLSGNTIYF.

The V call is TRBV5-8, the J call TRBJ2-3, with D maybe TRBD1 (6 bases). This CDR3 comprises 17 residues. Trimming cost V 5 bases and J 2 bases, with 21 bases left between them. Germline CDR1 SGHTS, CDR2 YDEGEE. This CDR3 is CASRTGARTAPTDTQYF. CDR3 DNA sequence: TGTGCCAGCAGGACCGGGGCGAGGACAGCGCCCACAGATACGCAGTATTTT.

The genes are TRBV27 and TRBJ1-1; possibly TRBD1 for D (6 bases). V lost 1 base and J 1 base, leaving 13 bases between the germline ends. Looked up from germline, CDR1 is MNHEY and CDR2 is SMNVEV (reference sequence). CDR3 length: 16 amino acids. This chain's CDR3 is CASSLLWDTGNTEAFF. As DNA, the CDR3 is TGTGCCAGCAGTTTATTATGGGACACGGGGAACACTGAAGCTTTCTTT.

In this sample, this clone turned up many times. This chain uses TRBV4-1 with TRBJ2-2; no definite D call. The CDR3 sequence is 15 residues long. The germline V and J ends were trimmed by 0 bases and 1 base, with 6 bases remaining between them. CDR1 is MGHRA and CDR2 is YSYEKL in the germline V gene. Written as DNA, the CDR3 is TGCGCCAGCAGCCAAGATAGGGTGAACACCGGGGAGCTGTTTTTT. It yields the protein CASSQDRVNTGELFF.

Only one count was recorded for this clone. A far larger clone is one nucleotide away, so this likely arose from a read error. The V call is TRBV11-2, the J call TRBJ2-7, with 8 positions matching TRBD1. From germline, CDR1 is SGHAT and CDR2 FQNNGV. The CDR3 spans 13 residues. Trimming cost V 6 bases and J 1 base; bases outside gene matches: 2. CDR3 bases: TGTGCCAGCAGTAGGACAGGGTCCTACGAGCAGTACTTC. It encodes CASSRTGSYEQYF.

The chain carries TRBV4-1 and TRBJ2-1; 11 nucleotides align to TRBD2. The CDR3 has 16 amino acids. Germline V gene sequence: CDR1 MGHRA, CDR2 YSYEKL. V was pared by 4 bases and J by 8 bases, with 10 bases of the junction left unmatched. The CDR3 DNA reads as TGCGCCAGCAGCCCCGTAGCGGGAGGGCCAGTAGATGAGCAGTTCTTC. Protein product: CASSPVAGGPVDEQFF.

This chain uses TRBV6-5 with TRBJ1-1; D remains unclear. The length of the CDR3 is 12 residues. CDR1 is MNHEY, CDR2 SVGAGI, per germline. The V gene lost 0 bases and the J gene lost 10 bases, with 9 bases spanning the gap. The CDR3 DNA is TGTGCCAGCAGTTACTCGGGGAGCGGAGCTTTCTTT. Translating it yields CASSYSGSGAFF.

This chain connects TRBV7-8 to TRBJ2-5, with a possible D match to TRBD2 (7 bases). The J call is in doubt because the DNA end fits TRBJ2-7 better. Germline V gene sequence: CDR1 SGHVS, CDR2 FQNEAQ. This CDR3 has 17 residues. CDR3 sequence reads: CASSLGGASGLSYEQYF. The CDR3 bases are TGTGCCAGCAGCTTAGGGGGGGCTAGCGGCCTCTCCTACGAGCAGTACTTC.

This clone was counted between two and nine times. This rearrangement joins TRBV19 to TRBJ2-1; D ambiguous. Germline values: CDR1 LNHDA, CDR2 SQIVND (reference sequence). CDR3 length: 14 residues. Trimming cost V 4 bases and J 8 bases, with 15 bases left between them. CDR3 protein: CASSTYQSSYEQFF. The DNA for the CDR3 is TGTGCCAGTAGTACCTACCAATCGTCGTATGAGCAGTTCTTC. Drawing the rest from reference TRBV19 and TRBJ2-1, the complete variable domain is DGGITQSPKYLFRKEGQNVTLSCEQNLNHDAMYWYRQDPGQGLRLIYYSQIVNDFQKGDIAEGYSVSREKKESFPLTVTSAQKNPTAFYLCASSTYQSSYEQFFGPGTRLTVL.

V is TRBV6-5 and J is TRBJ2-7, with D maybe TRBD2 (6 bases). V was clipped by 7 bases and J by 1 base, with 14 bases between them. The germline CDR1 and CDR2 sequences are MNHEY and SVGAGI. The CDR3 consists of 14 residues. This CDR3 is CASTRLVGSYEQYF. CDR3 nucleotides: TGTGCCAGCACCCGACTAGTGGGGTCCTACGAGCAGTACTTC.

The chain is built from TRBV13 and TRBJ2-1; TRBD1 is a possible D gene (5 bases). The ends were cut back, 1 base at V and 2 bases at J, with 6 bases in the middle. The CDR3 is 14 amino acids. Germline assignment: CDR1 PRHDT and CDR2 FYEKMQ (reference sequence). CDR3 residues: CASSLDRTYNEQFF. Here the CDR3 DNA reads TGTGCCAGCAGCTTAGACAGGACCTACAATGAGCAGTTCTTC.

V is TRBV7-9 and J is TRBJ2-7, with a tentative D call TRBD1 (5 bases). The CDR3 consists of 14 residues. Germline V CDR1 and CDR2: SEHNR, FQNEAQ (reference sequence). Trimming took 5 bases from V and 5 from J, leaving 16 bases between them. The CDR3 loop reads CASSPSRGSDEQYF. The CDR3 DNA reads as TGTGCCAGCAGCCCGTCAAGGGGCTCGGACGAGCAGTACTTC.

The chain is built from TRBV7-6 and TRBJ2-7; either TRBD1 or TRBD2 may fit D (5 bases each). The V gene lost 4 bases and the J gene lost 0 bases, with 7 bases spanning the gap. CDR1 and CDR2 from the germline V gene are SGHVS and FNYEAQ. This CDR3 region has 13 residues. CDR3 coding DNA: TGTGCCAGCAGCTGGGACGACTCCTACGAGCAGTACTTC. Translated: CASSWDDSYEQYF.

V usage is TRBV4-2 and J usage is TRBJ2-2; tentatively, D is TRBD2 (7 bases). The germline V gene encodes CDR1 LGHNA and CDR2 YNFKEQ. The V gene lost 6 bases and the J gene lost 4 bases, with 15 bases spanning the gap. The CDR3 is made up of 15 amino acids. In DNA, the CDR3 is TGTGCCAGCAGAGGGGGGAGGGATCCCACCGGGGAGCTGTTTTTT. This gives the protein CASRGGRDPTGELFF.

The J gene is TRBJ2-2, the V gene TRBV6-1; D uncertain. Germline values: CDR1 MNHNS, CDR2 SASEGT. This CDR3 has 15 amino acids. Trimming took 6 bases from V and 1 from J, leaving 12 bases between them. The CDR3 DNA reads as TGTGCCAGCAGCCTACTTGGACGGAACACCGGGGAGCTGTTTTTT. Translation gives CASSLLGRNTGELFF.

The rearrangement uses TRBV5-6 and TRBJ2-3; TRBD1 matches at 9 bases. The CDR3 sequence is 16 residues long. V gave up 4 bases and J gave up 4 bases; unmatched junction bases: 10. Germline CDR1 and CDR2: SGHDT and YYEEEE. The CDR3 spells CASSLEGQGWADTQYF. The CDR3, as DNA: TGTGCCAGCAGCCTAGAAGGACAGGGGTGGGCAGATACGCAGTATTTT.

The chain employs TRBV6-5 and TRBJ2-5; D gene ambiguous. There are 13 residues in the CDR3. Between the trimmed V and J ends, which lost 6 bases and 5 bases, there was a span of 13 bases. Germline V CDR1 and CDR2: MNHEY, SVGAGI. The CDR3 reads CASSIAGWETQYF. The CDR3 nucleotides read TGTGCCAGCAGCATCGCAGGTTGGGAGACCCAGTACTTC.

The chain employs TRBV5-6 and TRBJ2-7; D call uncertain. This CDR3 contains 17 residues. Trimming removed 3 bases at V and 0 bases at J, with 19 bases between. Germline CDR1 reads SGHDT; CDR2 reads YYEEEE. Here the CDR3 reads CASSWASTETISYEQYF. CDR3 bases: TGTGCCAGCAGCTGGGCGAGCACCGAAACCATCTCCTACGAGCAGTACTTC.

J is TRBJ2-7 and V is TRBV5-4; D is undetermined. This CDR3 region has 14 residues. V was cut by 0 bases and J by 6 bases, with 13 bases left in between. The germline gives CDR1 SGHNT, CDR2 YYREEE (reference sequence). The CDR3 nucleotides are TGTGCCAGCAGCTTGGGGCCCGAAGCGAGCGAGCAGTACTTC. This gives the protein CASSLGPEASEQYF.

V usage is TRBV29-1 and J usage is TRBJ2-1; D gene ambiguous. Germline CDR1 reads SQVTM; CDR2 reads ANQGSEA. The V end lost 5 bases, the J end lost 3 bases, and 8 bases lay between the germline ends. CDR3 length equals 12 residues. The CDR3 DNA follows: TGCAGCGTTAGGTTCCTCTACAATGAGCAGTTCTTC. Translated, it gives CSVRFLYNEQFF.

This chain uses TRBV4-2 with TRBJ1-5; D is ambiguous. CDR1 is LGHNA, CDR2 YNFKEQ, per germline. The CDR3 contains 15 residues. The V end was cut by 0 bases, the J end by 4 bases, with 10 bases between. In nucleotides, the CDR3 is TGTGCCAGCAGCCAAGATGCCCAGCCGAATCAGCCCCAGCATTTT. Its translation is CASSQDAQPNQPQHF.

As for this clone: Since a much larger clone is just one base distant, this may be a read error. The rearrangement uses TRBV2 and TRBJ2-7, with D hard to call. Germline lookup yields CDR1 SNHLY and CDR2 FYNNEI. V gave up 6 bases and J gave up 1 base, with 4 bases separating them. The CDR3 spans 11 residues. This chain's CDR3 is CASSFSYEQYF. CDR3 sequence (DNA): TGTGCCAGCAGCTTTTCCTACGAGCAGTACTTC.

The chain carries TRBV6-1 and TRBJ2-2, with 8 positions matching TRBD1. There are 14 residues in the CDR3. With 6 bases clipped from V and 2 bases from J, the junction kept 2 bases outside the gene matches. The V gene's germline CDR1 is MNHNS and CDR2 SASEGT. The CDR3 DNA reads TGTGCCAGCAGGACAGGGGTTAACACCGGGGAGCTGTTTTTT. Encoded protein: CASRTGVNTGELFF.